This T cell receptor (beta chain) originates from a study of OX40 agonist ivuxolimab in advanced cancers. Across the whole study: Prior anti-PD-1, anti-PD-L1 or anti-CTLA-4 therapy did not bar entry, and around 39% had some.

Findings and limits, study-wide: Antigen specificity remained undetermined for the expanded peripheral T cells. At 0.1 to 3.0 mg/kg and by week 6, clonal expansion occurred in CD4+ and CD8+ blood T cells. Researchers report that CD8+ T cells had, on average, more expanded clones than CD4+.

TCRdb keeps only in-frame clones here, not all; method: immunoSEQ multiplex PCR. This table holds around 50,000 clones, approximately 80% found once. V was pared by 4 bases and J by 5 bases, with 8 bases of the junction left unmatched. From germline, CDR1 is LNHDA and CDR2 SQIVND (reference sequence). This CDR3 has 15 amino acids. Points on this clone: Its antigen remains unidentified.

The source is an adult with an advanced solid tumor such as melanoma, head and neck, liver or kidney cancer. This specimen consisted of CD4+ or CD8+ T cells sorted from blood, obtained in a trial of the OX40 agonist ivuxolimab. V usage is TRBV19 and J usage is TRBJ2-1; TRBD2 matches at 7 bases. CDR3 protein: CASSTPGGGHNEQFF. The CDR3 nucleotides read TGTGCCAGTAGTACCCCGGGCGGGGGTCACAATGAGCAGTTCTTC.